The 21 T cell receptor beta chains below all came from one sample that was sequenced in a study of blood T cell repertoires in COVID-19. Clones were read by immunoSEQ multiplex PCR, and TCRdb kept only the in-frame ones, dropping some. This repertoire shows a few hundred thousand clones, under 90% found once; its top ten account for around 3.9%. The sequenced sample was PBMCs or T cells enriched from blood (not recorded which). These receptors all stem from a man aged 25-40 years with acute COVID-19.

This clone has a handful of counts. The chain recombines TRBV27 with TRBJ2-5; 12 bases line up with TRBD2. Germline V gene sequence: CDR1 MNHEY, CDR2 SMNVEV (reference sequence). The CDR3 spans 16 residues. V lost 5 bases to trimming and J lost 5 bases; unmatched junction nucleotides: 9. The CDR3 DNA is TGTGCCAGCAGTCGGCTAGCGGGAGGGACGCGGGAGACCCAGTACTTC. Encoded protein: CASSRLAGGTRETQYF.

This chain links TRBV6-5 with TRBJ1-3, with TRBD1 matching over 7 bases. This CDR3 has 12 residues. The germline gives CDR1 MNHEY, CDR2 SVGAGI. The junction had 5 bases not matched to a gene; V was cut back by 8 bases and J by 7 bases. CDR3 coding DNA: TGTGCCAGCTCGGACAGGTGGAACACCATATATTTT. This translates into CASSDRWNTIYF.

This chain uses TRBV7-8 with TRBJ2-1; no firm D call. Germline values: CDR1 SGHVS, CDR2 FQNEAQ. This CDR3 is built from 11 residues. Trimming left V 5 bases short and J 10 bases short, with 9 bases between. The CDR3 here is CASSPSYEQFF. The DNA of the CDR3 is TGTGCCAGCAGCCCCAGTTACGAGCAGTTCTTC.

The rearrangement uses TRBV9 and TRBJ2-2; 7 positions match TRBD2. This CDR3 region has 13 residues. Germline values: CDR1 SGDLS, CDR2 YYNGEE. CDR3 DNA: TGTGCTTCGGGACTAACTCTCACCGGGGAGCTGTTTTTT. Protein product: CASGLTLTGELFF.

CDR3 residues: CASGLDRGLAVNTGELFF. The CDR3 coding sequence is TGTGCTAGTGGTTTAGATCGGGGACTAGCAGTGAACACCGGGGAGCTGTTTTTT. The genes are TRBV12-5 and TRBJ2-2; 9 nucleotides agree with TRBD2. V lost 3 bases to trimming and J lost 1 base; unmatched junction nucleotides: 9. The CDR3 is 18 amino acids. Looked up from germline, CDR1 is LGHNT and CDR2 is FRNRAP.

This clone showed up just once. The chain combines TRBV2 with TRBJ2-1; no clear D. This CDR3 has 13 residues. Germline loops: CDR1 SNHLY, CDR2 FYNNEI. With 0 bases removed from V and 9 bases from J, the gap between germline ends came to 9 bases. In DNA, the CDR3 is TGTGCCAGCAGTGAAGCAAAACCAGGTGAGCAGTTCTTC. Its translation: CASSEAKPGEQFF.

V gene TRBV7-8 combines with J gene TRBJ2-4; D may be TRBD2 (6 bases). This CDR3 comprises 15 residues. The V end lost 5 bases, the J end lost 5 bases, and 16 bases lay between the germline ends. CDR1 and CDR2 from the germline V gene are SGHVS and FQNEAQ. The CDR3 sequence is CASSPGRATQNIQYF. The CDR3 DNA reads TGTGCCAGCAGCCCCGGGAGAGCGACCCAAAACATTCAGTACTTC.

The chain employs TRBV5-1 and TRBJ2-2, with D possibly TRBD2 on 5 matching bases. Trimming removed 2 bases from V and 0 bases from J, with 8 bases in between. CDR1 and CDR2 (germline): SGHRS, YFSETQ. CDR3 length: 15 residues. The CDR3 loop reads CASSFGITNTGELFF. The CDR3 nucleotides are TGCGCCAGCAGCTTCGGGATAACGAACACCGGGGAGCTGTTTTTT.

In nucleotides, the CDR3 is TGTGCCAGCAGTGAAAAACCAGGGGGCCAAGAGACCCAGTACTTC. It is translated as CASSEKPGGQETQYF. The chain recombines TRBV6-4 with TRBJ2-5; 7 bases agree with TRBD1. The CDR3 totals 15 residues. V dropped 3 bases and J dropped 1; count of bases not matched to a gene: 5. Germline loops: CDR1 MRHNA, CDR2 SNTAGT.

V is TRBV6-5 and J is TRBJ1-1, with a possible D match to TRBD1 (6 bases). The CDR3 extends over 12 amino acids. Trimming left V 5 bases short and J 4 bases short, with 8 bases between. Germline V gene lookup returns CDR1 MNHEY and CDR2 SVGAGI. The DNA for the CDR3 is TGTGCCAGCAGTCAACAGGGCACTGAAGCTTTCTTT. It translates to CASSQQGTEAFF.

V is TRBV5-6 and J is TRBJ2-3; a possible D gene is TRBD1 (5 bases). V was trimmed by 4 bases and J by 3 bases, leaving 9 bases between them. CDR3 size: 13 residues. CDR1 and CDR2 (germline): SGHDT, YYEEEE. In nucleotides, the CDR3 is TGTGCCAGCAGCCGGCAGGGAACAGATACGCAGTATTTT. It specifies CASSRQGTDTQYF.

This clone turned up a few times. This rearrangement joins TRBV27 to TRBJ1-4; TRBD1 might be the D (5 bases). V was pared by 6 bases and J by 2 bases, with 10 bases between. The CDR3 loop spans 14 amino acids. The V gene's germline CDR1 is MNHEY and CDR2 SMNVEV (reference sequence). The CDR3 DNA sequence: TGTGCCAGCAGGATTCAGGGCACTAATGAAAAACTGTTTTTT. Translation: CASRIQGTNEKLFF. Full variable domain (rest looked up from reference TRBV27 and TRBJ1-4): EAQVTQNPRYLITVTGKKLTVTCSQNMNHEYMSWYRQDPGLGLRQIYYSMNVEVTDKGDVPEGYKVSRKEKRNFPLILESPSPNQTSLYFCASRIQGTNEKLFFGSGTQLSVL.

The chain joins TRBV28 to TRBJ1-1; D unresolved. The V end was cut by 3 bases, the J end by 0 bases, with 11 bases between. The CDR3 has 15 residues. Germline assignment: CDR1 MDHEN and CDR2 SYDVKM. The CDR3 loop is CASSLFDTVNTEAFF. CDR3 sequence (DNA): TGTGCCAGCAGTTTGTTCGATACAGTGAACACTGAAGCTTTCTTT.

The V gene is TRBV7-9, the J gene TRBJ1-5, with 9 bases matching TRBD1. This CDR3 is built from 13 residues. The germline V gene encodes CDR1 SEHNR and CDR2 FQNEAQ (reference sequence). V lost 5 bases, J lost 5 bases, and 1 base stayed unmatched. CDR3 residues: CASSGQGHQPQHF. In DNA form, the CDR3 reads TGTGCCAGCAGCGGACAGGGGCATCAGCCCCAGCATTTT.

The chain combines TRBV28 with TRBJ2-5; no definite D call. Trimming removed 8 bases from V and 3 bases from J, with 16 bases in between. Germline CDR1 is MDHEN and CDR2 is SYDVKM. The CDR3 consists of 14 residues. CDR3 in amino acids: CASPIVWREETQYF. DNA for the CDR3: TGTGCCAGCCCCATCGTATGGAGAGAAGAGACCCAGTACTTC.

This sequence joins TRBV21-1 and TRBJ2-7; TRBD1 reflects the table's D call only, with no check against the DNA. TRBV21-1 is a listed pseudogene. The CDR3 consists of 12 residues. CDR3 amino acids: CASRTGIHEQYV. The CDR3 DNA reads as TGTGCCAGCAGGACAGGGATCCACGAGCAGTACGTC.

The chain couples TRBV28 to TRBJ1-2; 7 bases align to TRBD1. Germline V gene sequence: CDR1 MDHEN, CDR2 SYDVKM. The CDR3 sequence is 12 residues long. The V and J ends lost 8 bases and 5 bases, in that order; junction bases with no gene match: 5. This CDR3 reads CASEGAPYGYTF. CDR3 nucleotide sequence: TGTGCCAGCGAGGGGGCCCCATATGGCTACACCTTC.

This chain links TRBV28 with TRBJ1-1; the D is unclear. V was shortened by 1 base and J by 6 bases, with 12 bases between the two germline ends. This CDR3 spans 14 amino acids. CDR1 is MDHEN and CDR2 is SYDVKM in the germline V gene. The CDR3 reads CASSLYTGSAEAFF. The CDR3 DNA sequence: TGTGCCAGCAGTTTATATACGGGAAGCGCTGAAGCTTTCTTT.

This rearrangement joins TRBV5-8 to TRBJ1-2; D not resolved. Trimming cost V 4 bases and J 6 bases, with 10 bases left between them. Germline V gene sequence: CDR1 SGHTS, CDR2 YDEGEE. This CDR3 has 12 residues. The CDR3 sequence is CASSPNTNGYTF. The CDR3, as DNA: TGTGCCAGCAGCCCAAACACGAATGGCTACACCTTC.

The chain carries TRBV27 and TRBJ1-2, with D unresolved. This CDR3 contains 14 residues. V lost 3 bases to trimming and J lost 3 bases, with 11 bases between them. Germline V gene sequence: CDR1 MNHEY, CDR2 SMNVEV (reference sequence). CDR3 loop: CASSFRLGHYGYTF. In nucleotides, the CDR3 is TGTGCCAGCAGTTTCAGGTTGGGCCACTATGGCTACACCTTC.

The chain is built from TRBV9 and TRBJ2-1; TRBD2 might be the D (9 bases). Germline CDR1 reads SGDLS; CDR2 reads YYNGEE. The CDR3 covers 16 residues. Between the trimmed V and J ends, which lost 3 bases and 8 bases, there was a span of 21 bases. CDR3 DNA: TGTGCCAGCAGCGGGGACAGGCGGGGGGGCCTATATGAGCAGTTCTTC. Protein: CASSGDRRGGLYEQFF.